The next 27 T cell receptor beta chains were all read from a single sample in a study of cytomegalovirus exposure and HLA in healthy donors. This PCR relied on a set of 60 Vbeta primers and 13 Jbeta primers. Profiled with immunoSEQ multiplex PCR; TCRdb holds only in-frame clones, not every one. The table shows hundreds of thousands of clones, with approximately 80% occurring only once. The sequencing input was PBMCs. The source is a girl aged 2-10 years in good health and CMV-seronegative.

Points on this clone: The junction differs from germline at one of its ends, possibly a read error. The chain carries TRBV4-1 and TRBJ2-4; 7 positions match TRBD2. This CDR3 is built from 18 residues. CDR1 and CDR2 (germline): MGHRA, YSYEKL. The CDR3 sequence is CASSQGRAAGIDKNIQYF. As DNA, the CDR3 is TGCGCCAGCAGTCAAGGGAGGGCTGCGGGGATAGACAAAAACATTCAGTACTTC.

The chain's CDR3 is CASSADRGQGEKLFF. The CDR3 nucleotides are TGTGCCAGCAGCGCAGACAGGGGGCAGGGTGAAAAACTGTTTTTT. The rearrangement joins TRBV5-6 to TRBJ1-4; TRBD1 matches 10 bases. CDR1 and CDR2 from the germline V gene are SGHDT and YYEEEE. Trimming took 4 bases from V and 7 from J; bases not matched to a gene: 7. The CDR3 runs to 15 residues.

The chain recombines TRBV2 with TRBJ1-2; TRBD1 is a possible D gene (5 bases). The CDR3 spans 14 residues. Germline lookup yields CDR1 SNHLY and CDR2 FYNNEI. Deletions cut 7 bases from V and 8 bases from J, with 20 bases between. CDR3 region: CASKGAATAGGYTF. CDR3 coding DNA: TGTGCCAGCAAAGGGGCAGCGACGGCTGGGGGCTACACCTTC.

CDR3 sequence: CASSQAPRLHTYEQYF. The CDR3, as DNA: TGCGCCAGCAGCCAAGCTCCTAGACTGCACACCTACGAGCAGTACTTC. This rearrangement joins TRBV4-1 to TRBJ2-7; D gene unclear. The CDR3 is 16 amino acids. Germline CDR1 is MGHRA and CDR2 is YSYEKL. The ends were cut back, 1 base at V and 2 bases at J, with 15 bases in the middle.

This clone was detected only a few times. J is TRBJ1-4 and V is TRBV4-1; perhaps TRBD1 as D (5 bases). The V gene lost 3 bases and the J gene lost 7 bases, with 9 bases spanning the gap. This CDR3 is 13 amino acids long. CDR1 is MGHRA and CDR2 is YSYEKL in the germline V gene. DNA of the CDR3: TGCGCCAGCAGCCAGTTACAGGTTGAAAAACTGTTTTTT. Protein sequence: CASSQLQVEKLFF.

The genes are TRBV7-9 and TRBJ2-7; 7 nucleotides match TRBD1. Germline V gene lookup returns CDR1 SEHNR and CDR2 FQNEAQ (reference sequence). There are 14 residues in the CDR3. Trimming took 4 bases from V and 5 from J; bases not matched to a gene: 8. CDR3 sequence: CASSSYRGLNEQYF. In nucleotides, the CDR3 is TGTGCCAGCAGCTCTTACAGGGGTTTGAACGAGCAGTACTTC.

The CDR3 DNA reads as TGTGCCAGCAGTTTATGGCAGGGATCCAATCAGCCCCAGCATTTT. Protein product: CASSLWQGSNQPQHF. The chain recombines TRBV27 with TRBJ1-5; a possible D gene is TRBD1 (5 bases). Germline V lookup: CDR1 MNHEY, CDR2 SMNVEV (reference sequence). V was pared by 1 base and J by 3 bases, with 10 bases between. The CDR3 loop spans 15 amino acids.

The CDR3 protein is CASSYRGYNGYTF. The DNA of the CDR3 is TGTGCCAGCAGTTACAGGGGGTATAATGGCTACACCTTC. J is TRBJ1-2 and V is TRBV6-6; tentative D call: TRBD1 (6 bases). This CDR3 region has 13 residues. V was cut by 2 bases and J by 6 bases, with 10 bases left in between. Germline-derived CDR1 and CDR2 are MNHNY and SVGAGI (reference sequence).

This clone was found a few times. V and J are TRBV6-6 and TRBJ2-1; 7 nucleotides match TRBD1. J gave up 7 bases and V 0 bases, and 0 bases lay outside the gene matches. Germline-derived CDR1 and CDR2 are MNHNY and SVGAGI (reference sequence). CDR3 size: 13 residues. CDR3 in amino acids: CASSYSTGNEQFF. The CDR3 DNA reads TGTGCCAGCAGTTACTCGACAGGGAATGAGCAGTTCTTC.

A few counts support this clone. The genes are TRBV10-2 and TRBJ2-7, with TRBD1 identical over 12 bases. This CDR3 comprises 15 residues. V was pared by 5 bases and J by 4 bases, with 6 bases of the junction left unmatched. Germline CDR1 and CDR2: WSHSY and SAAADI. CDR3 residues: CASSSPGQGAYEQYF. CDR3 DNA: TGCGCCAGCAGTTCTCCGGGACAGGGGGCGTACGAGCAGTACTTC.

This clone was recorded only once. CDR3 sequence: CASSLEAAALSYNEQFF. The CDR3 DNA follows: TGTGCCAGCAGCTTAGAGGCGGCGGCCCTATCCTACAATGAGCAGTTCTTC. V gene TRBV7-9 combines with J gene TRBJ2-1; D gene uncertain. Germline loops: CDR1 SEHNR, CDR2 FQNEAQ (reference sequence). The germline V and J ends were trimmed by 1 base and 1 base, with 14 bases remaining between them. This CDR3 has 17 residues.

This chain uses TRBV19 with TRBJ2-7; TRBD2 might be the D (7 bases). Trimming left V 1 base short and J 5 bases short, with 9 bases between. The CDR3 consists of 13 residues. Germline V CDR1 and CDR2: LNHDA, SQIVND (reference sequence). The CDR3 loop reads CASSIGGGDEQYF. CDR3 in DNA: TGTGCCAGTAGTATAGGGGGGGGCGACGAGCAGTACTTC.

J is TRBJ1-1 and V is TRBV18; D remains unclear. In germline, CDR1 is KGHSH, CDR2 LQKENI. The CDR3 covers 14 residues. V was shortened by 4 bases and J by 0 bases, with 9 bases between the two germline ends. CDR3 bases: TGTGCCAGCTCACTTTATGGAGTGAACACTGAAGCTTTCTTT. Translating gives CASSLYGVNTEAFF. The whole variable domain, filled in from reference TRBV18 and TRBJ1-1, reads NAGVMQNPRHLVRRRGQEARLRCSPMKGHSHVYWYRQLPEEGLKFMVYLQKENIIDESGMPKERFSAEFPKEGPSILRIQQVVRGDSAAYFCASSLYGVNTEAFFGQGTRLTVV.

The gene calls are TRBV27 and TRBJ1-1; TRBD1 is a possible D gene (5 bases). The germline gives CDR1 MNHEY, CDR2 SMNVEV (reference sequence). Trimming stripped 6 bases from V and 5 bases from J, with 13 bases between. The CDR3 has 13 residues. The CDR3 DNA is TGTGCCAGCAGCCTAATGGGGGGGACTGAAGCTTTCTTT. Its protein product is CASSLMGGTEAFF.

The chain couples TRBV6-6 to TRBJ1-2; 7 nucleotides match TRBD1. Trimming removed 5 bases from V and 8 bases from J; junction bases left unmatched: 5. The germline CDR1 and CDR2 sequences are MNHNY and SVGAGI (reference sequence). The CDR3 contains 12 residues. CDR3 nucleotides: TGTGCCAGCAGTACTAACAGGGGCGGCTACACCTTC. Protein: CASSTNRGGYTF.

In this sample, this clone turned up once. The chain recombines TRBV7-2 with TRBJ2-7; TRBD1 agrees at 9 bases. The CDR3 loop spans 15 amino acids. Trimming took 5 bases from V and 2 from J; bases not matched to a gene: 7. Germline V gives CDR1 SGHTA, CDR2 FQGNSA. CDR3 sequence (DNA): TGTGCCAGCAGCGCAGCCGGGACAGGGCCCTACGAGCAGTACTTC. Its translation is CASSAAGTGPYEQYF.

This clone occurred a few times. The chain is built from TRBV7-9 and TRBJ1-1, with TRBD1 matching 11 bases. The V gene end was trimmed by 2 bases and the J gene end by 2 bases; junction bases not matched to a gene: 7. The V gene's germline CDR1 is SEHNR and CDR2 FQNEAQ (reference sequence). The CDR3 covers 17 residues. The CDR3 sequence is CASSLYGQGARNTEAFF. CDR3 nucleotides: TGTGCCAGCAGCTTATACGGACAGGGGGCGAGAAACACTGAAGCTTTCTTT.

V gene TRBV9 combines with J gene TRBJ2-3; 8 bases agree with TRBD1. Germline CDR1 reads SGDLS; CDR2 reads YYNGEE. Unmatched junction bases numbered 9, after V lost 4 bases and J lost 2 bases. The CDR3 is 16 residues long. CDR3: CASSNRQGTNTDTQYF. DNA for the CDR3: TGTGCCAGCAGCAACCGACAGGGGACAAACACAGATACGCAGTATTTT.

J is TRBJ2-7 and V is TRBV5-6, with D perhaps matching TRBD2 (6 bases). Trimming cost V 1 base and J 5 bases, with 13 bases left between them. CDR3 length equals 14 residues. The germline V gene encodes CDR1 SGHDT and CDR2 YYEEEE. The CDR3 DNA sequence: TGTGCCAGCAGCTTGTACGGGAGCCCGGACGAGCAGTACTTC. Its translation is CASSLYGSPDEQYF.

Only a few counts were recorded for this clone. The rearrangement joins TRBV5-1 to TRBJ2-3; TRBD2 might be the D (5 bases). CDR1 SGHRS and CDR2 YFSETQ come from the germline V gene. The CDR3 runs to 14 residues. V was cut by 2 bases and J by 5 bases, with 12 bases left in between. The CDR3 spells CASSFRGAEDTQYF. CDR3 DNA sequence: TGCGCCAGCAGCTTCCGGGGAGCGGAAGATACGCAGTATTTT.

This clone was recorded once. This chain uses TRBV5-1 with TRBJ2-5, with 8 bases lining up with TRBD2. V trimming: 5 bases; J trimming: 4 bases; junction bases outside the gene matches: 4. CDR1 is SGHRS and CDR2 is YFSETQ in the germline V gene. CDR3 length: 13 residues. DNA of the CDR3: TGCGCCAGCAGGCAAGCGGGAGTAGAGACCCAGTACTTC. It encodes CASRQAGVETQYF.

J is TRBJ2-7 and V is TRBV4-1, with 8 bases lining up with TRBD1. This CDR3 comprises 15 residues. V shed 0 bases, J shed 6 bases, and the junction held 7 bases outside the gene matches. From germline, CDR1 is MGHRA and CDR2 YSYEKL. The DNA for the CDR3 is TGCGCCAGCAGCCAAGATGGTCAGGGGGCTCTCGAGCAGTACTTC. It codes for CASSQDGQGALEQYF.

This clone was found a few times. The chain employs TRBV18 and TRBJ2-7; possibly TRBD1 for D (6 bases). This CDR3 has 16 amino acids. V lost 1 base to trimming and J lost 2 bases, with 15 bases between them. The germline V gene has CDR1 KGHSH and CDR2 LQKENI. CDR3 nucleotides: TGTGCCAGCTCACCACGGGACACCTATTTACCCTACGAGCAGTACTTC. Protein sequence: CASSPRDTYLPYEQYF.

The chain employs TRBV7-2 and TRBJ2-1; 7 bases are a match to TRBD2. Germline loops: CDR1 SGHTA, CDR2 FQGNSA. The CDR3 contains 16 residues. V lost 1 base and J lost 3; bases outside the gene matches: 6. CDR3 protein: CASSLEASGVYNEQFF. The CDR3 DNA is TGTGCCAGCAGCTTAGAGGCTAGCGGAGTCTACAATGAGCAGTTCTTC.

The rearrangement links TRBV5-4 to TRBJ2-1, with 7 nucleotides matching TRBD2. Unmatched junction bases numbered 4, after V lost 0 bases and J lost 10 bases. Germline CDR1 SGHNT, CDR2 YYREEE (reference sequence). The CDR3 has 13 amino acids. CDR3 in DNA: TGTGCCAGCAGCTTGGTCGGGACTAAAGAGCAGTTCTTC. Translated, it gives CASSLVGTKEQFF.

V usage is TRBV2 and J usage is TRBJ1-4, with D uncertain. V gave up 8 bases and J gave up 8 bases, with 15 bases separating them. Germline CDR1 and CDR2: SNHLY and FYNNEI. This CDR3 is 13 amino acids long. The CDR3: CASGSVPGEKLFF. The CDR3, as DNA: TGTGCCAGCGGGAGCGTCCCTGGGGAAAAACTGTTTTTT.

CDR3 amino acids: CASSAGTGDAGEQYF. As DNA, the CDR3 is TGTGCCAGCAGTGCCGGGACAGGGGACGCGGGGGAGCAGTACTTC. The rearrangement joins TRBV7-9 to TRBJ2-7, with TRBD1 matching 10 bases. The CDR3 contains 15 residues. After removal of 6 bases from V and 7 bases from J, the junction contained 12 bases not matched to a gene. The germline V gene encodes CDR1 SEHNR and CDR2 FQNEAQ (reference sequence).